This T cell receptor beta chain originates from a study of early T cells in non-severe SARS-CoV-2 infection. Study-wide background: Sequencing used unsorted whole-blood bulk RNA, so chains lack pairing.

CDR1 is LGHNA, CDR2 YSLEER, per germline. V was clipped by 0 bases and J by 9 bases; unmatched bases: 4. This CDR3 is built from 14 residues. Findings and limits, study-wide: Comparison of clonotypes with VDJdb favored anti-spike CD8 responses while missing private and CD4 specificities.

In its sample, this clonotype was seen many times. Its antigen is undetermined. Molecules of cDNA were individually given unique molecular identifiers that were attached to them. TCRdb analysed the 5' RACE reads with MiXCR anew, one entry per CDR3 protein. The sample lists about 33,000 distinct CDR3 sequences; over 4.5% were seen once. Specimen: whole blood. This sequence joins TRBV4-3 and TRBJ2-2, with 7 positions matching TRBD2. This TCR was sampled from an adult who was a healthcare worker with PCR-confirmed SARS-CoV-2 infection or an uninfected control (not recorded which). CDR3 nucleotides: TGCGCCAGCAGCCAAGAGGGGGGGTCGCGGGAGCTGTTTTTT. It translates to CASSQEGGSRELFF.